This paragraph reports one T cell receptor beta chain. Between the trimmed V and J ends, which lost 5 bases and 1 base, there was a span of 5 bases. Germline CDR1 reads PRHDT; CDR2 reads FYEKMQ (reference sequence). CDR3 length: 12 residues. In the authors' workflow: Amplified reference gene primers provided the basis for estimating nucleated cell counts. The assay was immunoSEQ multiplex PCR, and TCRdb's table has in-frame clones only and misses some. The DNA gave D and trimming, while V, J and clone size come from that table. The profile shows over 150,000 clones, 87% of them singletons. The source of the sample is a study of blood T cell repertoires in COVID-19. Study overall: The United States, Italy and Spain were the sources of the acute and convalescent COVID-19 samples. T cells, B-cell-depleted T cells, or PBMCs provided the cDNA or gDNA that served as material.

Seattle participants joined during active infection and were tracked over time. The origin of this receptor is a woman in her 70s with COVID-19, enrolled during active disease. Source material: peripheral blood. V usage is TRBV13 and J usage is TRBJ2-5; D not certain. This CDR3 reads CASSLAQETQYF. CDR3 in DNA: TGTGCCAGCAGCCTGGCCCAAGAGACCCAGTACTTC. The full variable domain, completed using reference TRBV13 and TRBJ2-5, is AAGVIQSPRHLIKEKRETATLKCYPIPRHDTVYWYQQGPGQDPQFLISFYEKMQSDKGSIPDRFSAQQFSDYHSELNMSSLELGDSALYFCASSLAQETQYFGPGTRLLVL.